The entry that follows covers one T cell receptor beta chain sequence. Its antigen is unknown. The sample holds other DNA sequences that translate to the same CDR3. CDR1 and CDR2 from the germline V gene are MNHEY and SVGAGI. This CDR3 region has 14 residues. The trim removed 6 bases at V and 3 bases at J, leaving 7 bases unmatched. The sample belongs to a study of shared clonotypes between healthy human individuals. Points from the study as a whole: The sampled material consisted only of blood, and tissue repertoires are likely to differ.

All donors were healthy HIV-negative adults lacking recent acute infections or vaccinations. Study processing details: Junction-only sequences without quality scores came from ImmunoSEQ, so filtering differed. The protocol was immunoSEQ multiplex PCR, while the TCRdb copy is restricted to in-frame clones and leaves out a portion. Clone size and the V and J calls come from that table; the DNA yielded D and trimming. The sample gives under 85,000 clones, about 65% of which show up once; around 50% is in the top ten. The clonotype comes from a man aged 30 to 45 in good health. The rearrangement links TRBV6-5 to TRBJ2-7; 8 nucleotides match TRBD1. Sequencing used memory CD8+ T cells sorted from blood. The subset was: CD45RO+ cells pooled with CCR7-negative TemRA cells. CDR3 sequence reads: CASSTGTGGYEQYF. The CDR3 DNA follows: TGTGCCAGCAGCACCGGGACAGGTGGCTACGAGCAGTACTTC.